In this sample, the clone carrying this T cell receptor beta chain turned up many times. Its antigen is as yet unknown. 5'-RACE, quantitative and with molecular barcodes, yielded the TCR beta libraries. TCRdb reprocessed the 5' RACE reads with MiXCR, giving one entry per CDR3 protein. Of around 130,000 distinct CDR3 sequences listed, about 6.5% are singletons. These data belong to a study of CD8 T cells in ankylosing spondylitis. Study conclusions and caveats: Disease-linked clones proved CD8+ and comparatively uncommon in peripheral blood.

Specimen: blood, either unsorted or a sorted T cell fraction (not recorded which). This clonotype was obtained from a male donor with ankylosing spondylitis or in good health (not recorded which).

The CDR3 nucleotides read TGTGCCAGCAGCACGACAGGGGGCAGAGCAGATACGCAGTATTTT. It yields the protein CASSTTGGRADTQYF. The chain uses TRBV6-1 and TRBJ2-3, with 10 nucleotides matching TRBD1. The CDR3 loop spans 15 amino acids. With 6 bases clipped from V and 4 bases from J, the junction kept 7 bases outside the gene matches. The germline V gene has CDR1 MNHNS and CDR2 SASEGT.